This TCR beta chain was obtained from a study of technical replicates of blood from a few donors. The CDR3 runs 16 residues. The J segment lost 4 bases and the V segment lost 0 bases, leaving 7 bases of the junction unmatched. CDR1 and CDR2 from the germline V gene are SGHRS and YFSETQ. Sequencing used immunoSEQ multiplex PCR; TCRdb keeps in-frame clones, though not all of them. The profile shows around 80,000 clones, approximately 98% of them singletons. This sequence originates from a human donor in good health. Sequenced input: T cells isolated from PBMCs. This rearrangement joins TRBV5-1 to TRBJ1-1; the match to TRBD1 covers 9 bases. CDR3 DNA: TGCGCCAGCAGCTTGGTTGGGACAGGGAGATTCACTGAAGCTTTCTTT. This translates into CASSLVGTGRFTEAFF.